The present T cell receptor (beta chain) was sequenced within a study of CD8 T cells in Susac syndrome. The CDR3 spans 18 residues. CDR1 MDHEN and CDR2 SYDVKM come from the germline V gene. With 1 base removed from V and 1 base from J, the gap between germline ends came to 18 bases. The RNA input was roughly 0.45 to 1 ug, and it was reverse transcribed with random hexamers. The CDR3 of TCR beta was amplified by immunoSEQ multiplex PCR across 54 Vbeta and 13 Jbeta. TCRdb passed the immunoSEQ multiplex PCR reads through MiXCR, listing each CDR3 protein once. The sample contains roughly 300,000 distinct CDR3 sequences, 70% to 90% of which appear only once.

V gene TRBV28 combines with J gene TRBJ2-3, with D unclear. The source of this sequence is a human donor with multiple sclerosis. The source material was CD8+ T cells from PBMCs. The CDR3 sequence is CASSLFHPWDEGTDTQYF. The CDR3 DNA reads as TGTGCCAGCAGTTTATTCCACCCATGGGATGAGGGCACAGATACGCAGTATTTT.